This passage covers 22 T cell receptor beta chains from one sample sequenced in a study of shared clonotypes between healthy human individuals. Repertoires were generated with immunoSEQ multiplex PCR, while TCRdb's copy carries only in-frame clones and drops some. The data show about 2.1 million clones, 85% to 95% seen once. Positive CCR7 selection of CD45RO-negative cells yielded the naive CD8 cells, and terminally differentiated effector memory CD45RA+ cells were excluded. Material: naive CD8+ T cells from PBMCs. These receptors came from a man aged 18 to 30 in good health. Some clones in this sample may be carry-over from other donors' samples.

The V gene is TRBV4-2, the J gene TRBJ2-3; maybe TRBD1 (6 bases). Germline values: CDR1 LGHNA, CDR2 YNFKEQ. This CDR3 has 15 amino acids. V dropped 4 bases and J dropped 4 bases, with 15 bases sitting between them. The CDR3: CASSPSTGFADTQYF. The CDR3 DNA reads TGTGCCAGCAGCCCCAGCACAGGGTTCGCAGATACGCAGTATTTT.

In regard to this clone: Other DNA variants within this sample encode the same CDR3. The chain recombines TRBV7-6 with TRBJ2-5; D may be TRBD1 or TRBD2 (7 bases each). Germline V gene lookup returns CDR1 SGHVS and CDR2 FNYEAQ. Trimming shortened V by 0 bases and J by 4 bases, and 12 bases separated the two germline ends. CDR3 length: 15 residues. The CDR3 coding sequence is TGTGCCAGCAGCTTAGCGCCAGGGGGGGGAGAGACCCAGTACTTC. Its translation: CASSLAPGGGETQYF.

This sequence joins TRBV10-1 and TRBJ2-5; D uncertain. Trimming cost V 3 bases and J 5 bases, with 1 base left between them. Germline assignment: CDR1 WNHNN and CDR2 SYGVQD (reference sequence). CDR3 length: 10 amino acids. CDR3 bases: TGCGCCAGCAGTGACGAGACCCAGTACTTC. Its protein product is CASSDETQYF.

The chain uses TRBV10-1 and TRBJ1-1; D unresolved. In germline, CDR1 is WNHNN, CDR2 SYGVQD (reference sequence). This CDR3 has 12 amino acids. V shed 4 bases and J shed 1 base, with 4 bases lying between them. The CDR3 region has the DNA TGCGCCAGCAGTGGGGCGAACACTGAAGCTTTCTTT. This encodes CASSGANTEAFF.

This chain uses TRBV19 with TRBJ2-7; 8 bases match TRBD1. The CDR3 consists of 17 residues. The V gene's germline CDR1 is LNHDA and CDR2 SQIVND (reference sequence). V lost 2 bases and J lost 3; bases outside the gene matches: 12. The chain's CDR3 is CASSILFRDRTNYEQYF. For the CDR3, the DNA is TGTGCCAGTAGTATACTATTCCGGGACAGGACCAACTACGAGCAGTACTTC.

V usage is TRBV15 and J usage is TRBJ2-6, with D hard to call. The CDR3 runs 16 residues. From germline, CDR1 is LNHNV and CDR2 YYDKDF (reference sequence). Trimming left V 0 bases short and J 0 bases short, with 6 bases between. In DNA, the CDR3 is TGTGCCACCAGCAGAGACGTCACCTCTGGGGCCAACGTCCTGACTTTC. Translating it yields CATSRDVTSGANVLTF.

The chain employs TRBV11-2 and TRBJ2-5; 10 positions match TRBD2. The junction had 16 bases not matched to a gene; V was cut back by 5 bases and J by 7 bases. The CDR3 sequence is 17 residues long. The germline CDR1 and CDR2 sequences are SGHAT and FQNNGV. This CDR3 is CASSPFGLAGEMGTQYF. The DNA of the CDR3 is TGTGCCAGCAGCCCCTTCGGGCTAGCGGGAGAGATGGGGACCCAGTACTTC.

Remarks on this clone: In the same sample, other DNA sequences code for this CDR3. The V call is TRBV27, the J call TRBJ2-7; D is unclear. Per germline, CDR1 MNHEY and CDR2 SMNVEV (reference sequence). V lost 3 bases and J lost 4, with 7 bases in between. The length of the CDR3 is 12 residues. The CDR3 sequence is CASSFDGYEQYF. DNA of the CDR3: TGTGCCAGCAGTTTCGACGGTTACGAGCAGTACTTC.

The chain joins TRBV30 to TRBJ2-7; no clear D gene. The CDR3 has 14 amino acids. The germline gives CDR1 GTSNPN, CDR2 SVGIG (reference sequence). V was clipped by 2 bases and J by 2 bases, with 13 bases between them. The CDR3 sequence is CAWSRAVNTYEQYF. The CDR3 DNA follows: TGTGCCTGGAGTAGGGCGGTGAATACCTACGAGCAGTACTTC.

In nucleotides, the CDR3 is TGTGCCAGCAGTGCCGGGGACAGGGGGCTTGAAAAACTGTTTTTT. Amino acids: CASSAGDRGLEKLFF. The chain links TRBV6-1 to TRBJ1-4; TRBD1 agrees at 12 bases. CDR3 size: 15 residues. Looked up from germline, CDR1 is MNHNS and CDR2 is SASEGT. Trimming took 4 bases from V and 7 from J; bases not matched to a gene: 4.

The chain uses TRBV7-9 and TRBJ2-3, with TRBD1 identical over 7 bases. J gave up 3 bases and V 6 bases, and 12 bases lay outside the gene matches. The germline gives CDR1 SEHNR, CDR2 FQNEAQ (reference sequence). The CDR3 has 16 residues. CDR3 amino acids: CASRKGTAQGTDTQYF. CDR3 nucleotide sequence: TGTGCCAGCAGAAAAGGGACAGCCCAGGGGACAGATACGCAGTATTTT.

The rearrangement joins TRBV28 to TRBJ2-7; 8 bases match TRBD1. This CDR3 has 14 residues. The J segment lost 2 bases and the V segment lost 6 bases, leaving 6 bases of the junction unmatched. Germline V gene sequence: CDR1 MDHEN, CDR2 SYDVKM. The CDR3 DNA is TGTGCCAGCAGGGACAGGGTAGGCCCCTACGAGCAGTACTTC. Its translation is CASRDRVGPYEQYF.

V usage is TRBV10-3 and J usage is TRBJ2-3; 9 positions agree with TRBD2. CDR3 length equals 17 residues. V dropped 10 bases and J dropped 4; count of bases not matched to a gene: 18. Germline V lookup: CDR1 ENHRY, CDR2 SYGVKD. As DNA, the CDR3 is TGTGCCACCGGTCCCCACCGATTAGCGGGAGTCCCAGATACGCAGTATTTT. Protein product: CATGPHRLAGVPDTQYF.

V usage is TRBV5-1 and J usage is TRBJ2-7; 10 positions match TRBD1. Trimming took 4 bases from V and 5 from J; bases not matched to a gene: 9. The CDR3 totals 15 residues. CDR1 and CDR2 from the germline V gene are SGHRS and YFSETQ. CDR3 sequence (DNA): TGCGCCAGCAGCCCCTCCGACAGGGGGCCGAACGAGCAGTACTTC. This gives the protein CASSPSDRGPNEQYF.

Here the CDR3 reads CASSHRPPGQGLNEQFF. As DNA, the CDR3 is TGTGCCAGCAGCCATAGACCTCCGGGACAGGGGTTAAATGAGCAGTTCTTC. The chain employs TRBV7-9 and TRBJ2-1; 10 nucleotides align to TRBD1. Germline loops: CDR1 SEHNR, CDR2 FQNEAQ (reference sequence). CDR3 length: 17 residues. Germline trimming cut 5 bases from V and 7 bases from J; bases unmatched to any gene: 14.

V is TRBV30 and J is TRBJ2-2; 7 nucleotides line up with TRBD2. Trimming removed 0 bases from V and 3 bases from J; junction bases left unmatched: 4. The CDR3 contains 15 residues. Germline V gene data show CDR1 as GTSNPN and CDR2 as SVGIG (reference sequence). CDR3 loop: CAWSVRREYTGELFF. In DNA, the CDR3 is TGTGCCTGGAGTGTACGGCGGGAGTACACCGGGGAGCTGTTTTTT.

V and J are TRBV5-5 and TRBJ2-7; TRBD1 matches at 8 bases. The CDR3 is 15 amino acids. V gave up 1 base and J gave up 3 bases; unmatched junction bases: 6. CDR1 and CDR2 (germline): SGHKS, YYEKEE (reference sequence). The CDR3 region has the DNA TGTGCCAGCAGCTTGCGGGACAGGATCATCTACGAGCAGTACTTC. This gives the protein CASSLRDRIIYEQYF. The full variable domain, in which reference TRBV5-5 and TRBJ2-7 provide the parts outside the CDR3, is DAGVTQSPTHLIKTRGQQVTLRCSPISGHKSVSWYQQVLGQGPQFIFQYYEKEERGRGNFPDRFSARQFPNYSSELNVNALLLGDSALYLCASSLRDRIIYEQYFGPGTRLTVT.

V gene TRBV27 combines with J gene TRBJ1-1; TRBD1 agrees at 7 bases. V shed 3 bases, J shed 7 bases, and the junction held 5 bases outside the gene matches. Germline V gene sequence: CDR1 MNHEY, CDR2 SMNVEV (reference sequence). CDR3 length: 13 residues. CDR3 region: CASSFTGAVEAFF. The CDR3 nucleotides are TGTGCCAGCAGTTTTACAGGGGCCGTTGAAGCTTTCTTT.

The chain carries TRBV28 and TRBJ1-1; TRBD1 matches 9 bases. The CDR3 contains 16 residues. V was clipped by 2 bases and J by 4 bases; unmatched bases: 8. Per the germline V gene, CDR1 is MDHEN and CDR2 is SYDVKM. This CDR3 is CASSLRQGGLGTEAFF. As DNA, the CDR3 is TGTGCCAGCAGTTTAAGACAGGGGGGCCTCGGCACTGAAGCTTTCTTT.

The chain employs TRBV27 and TRBJ2-1; 9 nucleotides line up with TRBD2. V was pared by 6 bases and J by 0 bases, with 6 bases of the junction left unmatched. The CDR3 spans 16 residues. Germline loops: CDR1 MNHEY, CDR2 SMNVEV (reference sequence). This CDR3 is CASRSGTSLSYNEQFF. The CDR3 nucleotides are TGTGCCAGCAGATCCGGGACTAGCCTCTCCTACAATGAGCAGTTCTTC.

The V and J genes are TRBV19 and TRBJ2-4; TRBD2 might be the D (6 bases). The CDR3 has 16 amino acids. The V gene lost 3 bases and the J gene lost 1 base, with 13 bases spanning the gap. Germline V gene lookup returns CDR1 LNHDA and CDR2 SQIVND (reference sequence). CDR3 coding DNA: TGTGCCAGTAGTATCCAGACTAGGCGGGCCAAAAACATTCAGTACTTC. Translating gives CASSIQTRRAKNIQYF.

V gene TRBV27 combines with J gene TRBJ1-1; D gene ambiguous. The CDR3 is made up of 14 amino acids. Trimming left V 3 bases short and J 1 base short, with 9 bases between. Germline loops: CDR1 MNHEY, CDR2 SMNVEV (reference sequence). CDR3 amino acids: CASSFVYKNTEAFF. The CDR3 DNA sequence: TGTGCCAGCAGTTTTGTGTACAAGAACACTGAAGCTTTCTTT.